The rows below give T cell receptor beta chains drawn from one sample of a study of cytomegalovirus exposure and HLA in healthy donors. Assay used: immunoSEQ multiplex PCR; TCRdb lists only in-frame clones, some missing. The sample contains fewer than 350,000 clones, 85% to 90% of which appear only once. The sequenced sample consisted of PBMCs. The receptors were sampled from a woman between 18 and 29 years old in good health and CMV-seronegative. CDR3s include the opening cysteine and the closing phenylalanine or tryptophan. The order of the fields is J gene, D gene, clone size, V gene, CDR3 length, CDR3 DNA, CDR3 protein. A D gene is named only where the DNA matches it firmly. The size of a clone is reported for some rows only, either as once, few or many, or as a class for expanded clones.

TRBJ2-7 | - | once | TRBV2 | 15 | TGTGCCAGCAGGCCCGCAGGGTTTGAGCCCTACGAGCAGTACTTC | CASRPAGFEPYEQYF
TRBJ2-7 | TRBD2 | - | TRBV6-5 | 15 | TGTGCCAGCAGTAAATGGCTAGCGGACTTCTACGAGCAGTACTTC | CASSKWLADFYEQYF
TRBJ1-3 | - | - | TRBV18 | 14 | TGTGCCAGCTCACCAGGACAGTCTGGAAACACCATATATTTT | CASSPGQSGNTIYF
TRBJ1-6 | - | - | TRBV6-1 | 16 | TGTGCCAGCAGTGAGCCTACGGACAGCCATAATTCACCCCTCCACTTT | CASSEPTDSHNSPLHF
TRBJ1-1 | - | - | TRBV7-7 | 17 | TGTGCCAGCAGCCCCCGACCTGAGGTCAATTCGAACACTGAAGCTTTCTTT | CASSPRPEVNSNTEAFF
TRBJ2-3 | TRBD2 | - | TRBV7-3 | 13 | TGTGCCAGCAGGGGAGGGGTGACAGATACGCAGTATTTT | CASRGGVTDTQYF
TRBJ1-6 | TRBD1 | - | TRBV15 | 17 | TGTGCCACCAGCAGAGGTACGGACAGGGGGCTTTATTCCCCCCTCCACTTT | CATSRGTDRGLYSPLHF
TRBJ2-7 | TRBD1 | - | TRBV6-5 | 15 | TGTGCCAGCAGCCTCCGGGACAGGGGCTCCTACGAGCAGTACTTC | CASSLRDRGSYEQYF
TRBJ1-2 | - | - | TRBV27 | 13 | TGTGCCAGCAGTTACAGGGCTGGGTATGGCTACACCTTC | CASSYRAGYGYTF
TRBJ2-1 | TRBD1 | - | TRBV7-3 | 15 | TGTGCCAGCAGCACGGGACAGGGGCCCTACAATGAGCAGTTCTTC | CASSTGQGPYNEQFF
TRBJ1-3 | TRBD1 | - | TRBV2 | 17 | TGTGCCAGCGGCCAATCTACGACAGGGGGCGGACGAAACACCATATATTTT | CASGQSTTGGGRNTIYF
TRBJ1-2 | - | - | TRBV6-1 | 15 | TGTGCCAGCAGTGAAAGGGGCTTCGATGAGTATGGCTACACCTTC | CASSERGFDEYGYTF
TRBJ1-6 | TRBD1 | - | TRBV7-8 | 17 | TGTGCCAGCAGCGACAACAGGGGGAGCTCCTATAATTCACCCCTCCACTTT | CASSDNRGSSYNSPLHF